This T cell receptor (beta chain) was captured by sequencing in a study of technical replicates of blood from a handful of donors. Generated by immunoSEQ multiplex PCR, the TCRdb table keeps only in-frame clones and is missing some. Of about 64,000 clones in the sample, around nine tenths were seen once. The CDR3 covers 18 residues. In germline, CDR1 is MGHRA, CDR2 YSYEKL. V gave up 2 bases and J gave up 2 bases; unmatched junction bases: 8. Input material: PBMCs. The sequence came from a human donor in good health. Some clones in this sample may be carry-over from other donors' samples. The chain is built from TRBV4-1 and TRBJ2-7, with 14 bases lining up with TRBD2. CDR3 in amino acids: CASSQIPGLAGETYEQYF. The CDR3 DNA is TGCGCCAGCAGCCAAATCCCGGGACTAGCGGGGGAAACCTACGAGCAGTACTTC.